These 3 T cell receptor beta chains were all obtained from the same sample, sequenced in a study of early T cells in non-severe SARS-CoV-2 infection. Each CDR3 protein is one row after TCRdb ran MiXCR on the 5' RACE reads. The sample lists fewer than 65,000 distinct CDR3 sequences, roughly an eighth seen once, with under 1.5% in the top ten. Source material: whole blood. All receptors derive from an adult who was a healthcare worker with PCR-confirmed SARS-CoV-2 infection or an uninfected control (not recorded which).

This clonotype was seen many times. The CDR3, as DNA: TGTGCCAGCTCACCAATAGGACAGAACATGAACACTGAAGCTTTCTTT. Amino acid sequence: CASSPIGQNMNTEAFF. This rearrangement joins TRBV18 to TRBJ1-1; possibly TRBD1 for D (6 bases). The V and J ends lost 2 bases and 0 bases respectively, with 13 bases between them. This CDR3 has 16 amino acids. Per the germline V gene, CDR1 is KGHSH and CDR2 is LQKENI.

This clonotype was seen many times. This sequence joins TRBV12-3 or TRBV12-4 and TRBJ2-3, with 10 positions matching TRBD2. Germline trimming cut 6 bases from V and 6 bases from J; bases unmatched to any gene: 15. The CDR3 is 17 amino acids. CDR3 loop: CASSPRTAGGAPDTQYF. In nucleotides, the CDR3 is TGTGCCAGCAGCCCCAGAACAGCGGGGGGGGCCCCCGATACGCAGTATTTT.

This clonotype was picked up a small number of times. The chain couples TRBV5-1 to TRBJ2-7, with D perhaps matching TRBD1 (6 bases). Deletions cut 4 bases from V and 1 base from J, with 12 bases between. The germline V gene encodes CDR1 SGHRS and CDR2 YFSETQ. This CDR3 comprises 14 residues. The chain's CDR3 is CASSPGQLSYEQYF. The CDR3 nucleotides read TGCGCCAGCAGCCCCGGACAGCTATCCTACGAGCAGTACTTC.